The sequence of this TCR beta chain was determined in a study of T cell repertoires in cytomegalovirus infection. About the research overall: Evidence of both CMV infection and a matching HLA type came from public TCR beta signatures.

TCRdb used MiXCR to reprocess the reads, holding one entry per CDR3 protein. This sample yields about 190,000 distinct CDR3 sequences, of which approximately 28% are seen a single time; 30% to 40% belongs to the top ten. This clonotype came up a few times. Its antigen is as yet unknown. CDR3 length equals 13 residues. Trimming removed 5 bases at V and 3 bases at J, with 11 bases between. Germline CDR1 and CDR2: DFQATT and SNEGSKA (reference sequence). Study results and limitations: Carriage of CMV together with the relevant HLA was identifiable through cumulative public TCR beta family frequency. HLA-C-restricted CMV clonotypes gave the most frequent clonotype in two of eight donors.

The chain uses TRBV20-1 and TRBJ1-5, with a tentative D call TRBD1 (5 bases). Sequenced input: PBMCs. The sequence was collected from a human donor in good health (CMV status not recorded). Some clones in this sample may be carry-over from other donors' samples. CDR3 nucleotides: TGCAGTGCTGACCGGGACCCCAATCAGCCCCAGCATTTT. Protein product: CSADRDPNQPQHF.